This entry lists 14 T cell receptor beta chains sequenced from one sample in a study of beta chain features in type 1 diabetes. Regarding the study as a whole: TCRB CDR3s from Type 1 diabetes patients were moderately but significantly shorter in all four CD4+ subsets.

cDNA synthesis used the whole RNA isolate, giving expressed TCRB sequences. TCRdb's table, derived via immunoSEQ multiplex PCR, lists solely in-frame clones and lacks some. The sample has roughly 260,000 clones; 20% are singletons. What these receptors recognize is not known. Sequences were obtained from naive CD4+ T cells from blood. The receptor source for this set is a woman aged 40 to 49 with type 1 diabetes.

CDR3: CAFRTRYGYTF. DNA for the CDR3: TGTGCGTTCCGGACTCGCTATGGCTACACCTTC. The rearrangement uses TRBV30 and TRBJ1-2; D gene ambiguous. The CDR3 covers 11 residues. Per the germline V gene, CDR1 is GTSNPN and CDR2 is SVGIG (reference sequence).

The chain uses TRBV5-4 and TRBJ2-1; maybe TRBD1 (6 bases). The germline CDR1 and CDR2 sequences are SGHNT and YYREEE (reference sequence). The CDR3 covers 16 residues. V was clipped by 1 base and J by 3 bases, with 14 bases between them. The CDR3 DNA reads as TGTGCCAGCAGCTTGCCCGACACCAGGGGCTACAATGAGCAGTTCTTC. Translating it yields CASSLPDTRGYNEQFF.

CDR3 bases: TGTGCCAGCAGCAAGGACAGCCCCAATCGCTACACCTTC. Its protein is CASSKDSPNRYTF. The chain links TRBV9 to TRBJ1-2, with D possibly TRBD1 on 6 matching bases. Trimming left V 4 bases short and J 9 bases short, with 16 bases between. This CDR3 contains 13 residues. The V gene's germline CDR1 is SGDLS and CDR2 YYNGEE.

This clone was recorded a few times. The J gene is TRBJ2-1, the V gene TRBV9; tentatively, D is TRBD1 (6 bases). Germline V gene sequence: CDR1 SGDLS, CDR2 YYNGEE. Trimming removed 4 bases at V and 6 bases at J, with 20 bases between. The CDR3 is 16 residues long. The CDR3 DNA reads TGTGCCAGCAGCCCCTTTATAGCAGGGGCGGGCAATGAGCAGTTCTTC. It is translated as CASSPFIAGAGNEQFF.

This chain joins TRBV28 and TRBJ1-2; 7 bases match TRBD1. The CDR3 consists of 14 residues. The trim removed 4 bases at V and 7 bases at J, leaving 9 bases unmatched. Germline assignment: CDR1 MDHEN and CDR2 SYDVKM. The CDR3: CASSSGDRAGGYTF. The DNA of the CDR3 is TGTGCCAGCAGTTCCGGCGACAGGGCGGGTGGCTACACCTTC.

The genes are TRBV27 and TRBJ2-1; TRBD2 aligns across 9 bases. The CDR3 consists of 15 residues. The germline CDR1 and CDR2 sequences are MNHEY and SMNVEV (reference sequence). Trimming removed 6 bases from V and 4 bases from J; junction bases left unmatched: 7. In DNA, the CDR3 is TGTGCCAGCAGCAAAATCAGCGGGAGGTACAATGAGCAGTTCTTC. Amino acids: CASSKISGRYNEQFF.

The CDR3 here is CASMTRLAPSYNEQFF. The CDR3 DNA sequence: TGTGCCAGCATGACTAGACTAGCCCCAAGCTACAATGAGCAGTTCTTC. V usage is TRBV2 and J usage is TRBJ2-1; 7 nucleotides line up with TRBD2. Germline loops: CDR1 SNHLY, CDR2 FYNNEI. The CDR3 length is 16 residues. The trim removed 7 bases at V and 3 bases at J, leaving 12 bases unmatched.

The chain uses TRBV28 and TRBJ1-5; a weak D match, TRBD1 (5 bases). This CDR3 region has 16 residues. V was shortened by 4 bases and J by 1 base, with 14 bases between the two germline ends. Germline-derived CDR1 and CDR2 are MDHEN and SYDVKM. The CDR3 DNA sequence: TGTGCCAGCAGTTGGGGCGGGATTGGGAGCAATCAGCCCCAGCATTTT. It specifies CASSWGGIGSNQPQHF.

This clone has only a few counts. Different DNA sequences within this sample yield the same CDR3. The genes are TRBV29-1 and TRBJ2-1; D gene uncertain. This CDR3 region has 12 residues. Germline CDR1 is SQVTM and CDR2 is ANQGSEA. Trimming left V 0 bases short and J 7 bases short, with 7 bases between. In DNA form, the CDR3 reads TGCAGCGTTGAAGATCGAGGAAATGAGCAGTTCTTC. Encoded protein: CSVEDRGNEQFF.

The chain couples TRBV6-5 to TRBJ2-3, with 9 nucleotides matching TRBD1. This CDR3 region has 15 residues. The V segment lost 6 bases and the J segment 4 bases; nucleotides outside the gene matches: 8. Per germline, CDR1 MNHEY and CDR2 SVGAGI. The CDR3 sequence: CASSLQGALADTQYF. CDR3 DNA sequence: TGTGCCAGCAGCTTACAGGGGGCGCTGGCAGATACGCAGTATTTT.

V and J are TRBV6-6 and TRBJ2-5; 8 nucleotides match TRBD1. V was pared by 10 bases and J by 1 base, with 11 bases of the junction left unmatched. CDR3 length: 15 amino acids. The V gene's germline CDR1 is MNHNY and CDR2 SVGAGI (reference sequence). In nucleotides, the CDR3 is TGTGCCATCAAGGACGGACAGGGACTCCAAGAGACCCAGTACTTC. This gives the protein CAIKDGQGLQETQYF.

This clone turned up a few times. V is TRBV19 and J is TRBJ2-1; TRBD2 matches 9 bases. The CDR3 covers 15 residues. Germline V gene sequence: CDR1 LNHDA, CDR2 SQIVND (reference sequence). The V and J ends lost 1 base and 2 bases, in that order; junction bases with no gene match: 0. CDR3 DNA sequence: TGTGCCAGTAGTATAGCTAGCGGGACCTACAATGAGCAGTTCTTC. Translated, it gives CASSIASGTYNEQFF.

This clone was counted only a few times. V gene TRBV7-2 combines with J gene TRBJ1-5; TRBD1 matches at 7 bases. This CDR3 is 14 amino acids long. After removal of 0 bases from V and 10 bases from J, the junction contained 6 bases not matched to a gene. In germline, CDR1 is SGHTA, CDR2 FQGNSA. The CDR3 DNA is TGTGCCAGCAGCTTAGCAGCAGGGGGTCCTCCCCAGCATTTT. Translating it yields CASSLAAGGPPQHF.

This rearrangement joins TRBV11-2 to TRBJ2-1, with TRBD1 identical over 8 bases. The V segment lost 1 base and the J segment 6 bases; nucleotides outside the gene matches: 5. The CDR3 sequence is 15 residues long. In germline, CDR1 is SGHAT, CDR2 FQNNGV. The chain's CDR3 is CASSLVGTGINEQFF. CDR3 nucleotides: TGTGCCAGCAGCTTAGTCGGGACAGGCATCAATGAGCAGTTCTTC.